This T cell receptor (beta chain) was identified in a study of T cell responses to AZD1222 COVID-19 vaccine. Turning to this clone: Its matching antigen is unknown.

Study findings and constraints: Repertoire sampling occurred only after the peak T cell response. Unmutated regions of variants are reportedly targeted by nearly half of spike-specific TCRs.

Method: immunoSEQ multiplex PCR; TCRdb's copy keeps in-frame clones and lacks some. The sample shows 130,000 to 150,000 clones, about nine tenths of them seen only once. V lost 0 bases to trimming and J lost 6 bases; unmatched junction nucleotides: 6. This CDR3 region has 17 residues. Germline CDR1 reads MNHNS; CDR2 reads SASEGT. This clonotype originated in an adult in good health. Here the sequenced sample was peripheral blood, taken on day 0 of MenACWY control vaccination. The genes are TRBV6-1 and TRBJ2-1, with TRBD2 identical over 12 bases. CDR3 sequence (DNA): TGTGCCAGCAGTGAAGCGATAGGACTAGCGGGAAGCAATGAGCAGTTCTTC. Translation: CASSEAIGLAGSNEQFF.